A single sample is the source of the 21 T cell receptor beta chains below, sequenced in a study of cytomegalovirus exposure and HLA in healthy donors. With 60 Vbeta and 13 Jbeta primers, the PCR was carried out. Libraries were prepared by immunoSEQ multiplex PCR; TCRdb keeps only in-frame clonotypes and omits some of them. The repertoire consists of 200,000 to 250,000 clones, with 70% to 90% occurring once and the leading ten covering about 0.25%. The specimen sequenced was PBMCs. The receptor set was obtained from a girl aged 2 to 9 in good health and CMV-seronegative.

The genes are TRBV7-8 and TRBJ2-3, with D perhaps TRBD1 (5 bases). Looked up from germline, CDR1 is SGHVS and CDR2 is FQNEAQ. CDR3 length: 16 amino acids. V gave up 0 bases and J gave up 0 bases, with 10 bases separating them. Here the CDR3 reads CASSLATTASTDTQYF. The CDR3 bases are TGTGCCAGCAGCTTAGCTACGACAGCTAGCACAGATACGCAGTATTTT.

This sequence joins TRBV5-6 and TRBJ2-5, with 8 nucleotides matching TRBD2. Germline assignment: CDR1 SGHDT and CDR2 YYEEEE. The J segment lost 4 bases and the V segment lost 3 bases, leaving 8 bases of the junction unmatched. The CDR3 length is 15 residues. CDR3 sequence (DNA): TGTGCCAGCAGCTGGAACGGGGGGGGTGGAGAGACCCAGTACTTC. Encoded protein: CASSWNGGGGETQYF.

The chain recombines TRBV2 with TRBJ1-5, with 7 nucleotides matching TRBD1. The CDR3 runs 13 residues. Per germline, CDR1 SNHLY and CDR2 FYNNEI. V shed 3 bases, J shed 15 bases, and the junction held 11 bases outside the gene matches. The CDR3 DNA sequence: TGTGCCAGCAGTGAGGGGCCGCTAGCAGGGGGGCATTTT. Residues: CASSEGPLAGGHF. Combining the CDR3 with reference TRBV2 and TRBJ1-5 gives the whole variable domain EPEVTQTPSHQVTQMGQEVILRCVPISNHLYFYWYRQILGQKVEFLVSFYNNEISEKSEIFDDQFSVERPDGSNFTLKIRSTKLEDSAMYFCASSEGPLAGGHFGDGTRLSIL.

The chain links TRBV11-2 to TRBJ2-5; D possibly corresponds to TRBD1 (6 bases). There are 12 residues in the CDR3. Germline V gives CDR1 SGHAT, CDR2 FQNNGV. The V and J ends lost 3 bases and 4 bases respectively, with 6 bases between them. Here the CDR3 reads CASSLDRETQYF. The DNA of the CDR3 is TGTGCCAGCAGCTTGGACAGAGAGACCCAGTACTTC.

The V call is TRBV2, the J call TRBJ2-3; the match to TRBD1 covers 11 bases. The CDR3 consists of 15 residues. CDR1 is SNHLY and CDR2 is FYNNEI in the germline V gene. Trimming at V came to 6 bases and at J to 3 bases, leaving 5 bases not matched to a gene. CDR3 sequence: CASRKGQGVTDTQYF. The CDR3 nucleotides read TGTGCCAGCAGGAAGGGACAGGGGGTAACAGATACGCAGTATTTT.

Notes on this clone: A junction end diverges from the germline sequence, so it may reflect a read error. The rearrangement joins TRBV7-9 to TRBJ2-5, with no clear D. The CDR3 loop spans 11 amino acids. Germline loops: CDR1 SEHNR, CDR2 FQNEAQ (reference sequence). Here the CDR3 reads CSSSFSETQYF. For the CDR3, the DNA is TGTTCCAGCAGCTTCTCGGAGACCCAGTACTTC.

This rearrangement joins TRBV5-5 to TRBJ2-2; tentatively, D is TRBD2 (7 bases). The CDR3 contains 14 residues. Germline CDR1 and CDR2: SGHKS and YYEKEE (reference sequence). The V gene lost 4 bases and the J gene lost 6 bases, with 13 bases spanning the gap. The CDR3 here is CASSQGGGAGELFF. The CDR3 nucleotides read TGTGCCAGCAGCCAAGGGGGAGGGGCCGGGGAGCTGTTTTTT. The full variable domain, in which reference TRBV5-5 and TRBJ2-2 provide the parts outside the CDR3, is DAGVTQSPTHLIKTRGQQVTLRCSPISGHKSVSWYQQVLGQGPQFIFQYYEKEERGRGNFPDRFSARQFPNYSSELNVNALLLGDSALYLCASSQGGGAGELFFGEGSRLTVL.

This chain uses TRBV10-3 with TRBJ2-1, with a tentative D call TRBD1 (5 bases). In germline, CDR1 is ENHRY, CDR2 SYGVKD. The V gene lost 6 bases and the J gene lost 3 bases, with 12 bases spanning the gap. The CDR3 has 14 amino acids. This chain's CDR3 is CAIREGANYNEQFF. CDR3 coding DNA: TGTGCCATCAGGGAAGGGGCGAACTACAATGAGCAGTTCTTC.

This clone was found a few times. The rearrangement uses TRBV7-9 and TRBJ1-2; D not resolved. CDR3 size: 14 residues. Germline V CDR1 and CDR2: SEHNR, FQNEAQ (reference sequence). Trimming removed 1 base from V and 8 bases from J, with 14 bases in between. CDR3 residues: CASSLGFGGNGYTF. The CDR3 bases are TGTGCCAGCAGCTTAGGTTTTGGAGGGAACGGCTACACCTTC.

The chain joins TRBV19 to TRBJ2-7; D is unresolved. The CDR3 sequence is 14 residues long. Trimming pared 3 bases from V and 0 bases from J, leaving 9 bases between. Per the germline V gene, CDR1 is LNHDA and CDR2 is SQIVND (reference sequence). The CDR3 region is CASSIRLSSYEQYF. In nucleotides, the CDR3 is TGTGCCAGTAGTATTCGCCTGAGCTCCTACGAGCAGTACTTC.

This clone was counted a few times. The chain carries TRBV6-5 and TRBJ1-4, with D possibly being TRBD1 (5 bases). The CDR3 contains 14 residues. The germline gives CDR1 MNHEY, CDR2 SVGAGI. Trimming took off 5 bases at V and 8 bases at J, with 15 bases between the two ends. As DNA, the CDR3 is TGTGCCAGCAGTCTGACGCAGGGATTCGAAAAACTGTTTTTT. This translates into CASSLTQGFEKLFF.

This clone was counted between two and nine times. Here the CDR3 DNA reads TGTGCCAGTAGTCTCTCTGGGGCTACCTACGAGCAGTACTTC. Its translation is CASSLSGATYEQYF. The chain links TRBV19 to TRBJ2-7; a weak D match, TRBD1 (5 bases). CDR1 LNHDA and CDR2 SQIVND come from the germline V gene (reference sequence). The CDR3 contains 14 residues. The V and J ends lost 5 bases and 2 bases respectively, with 13 bases between them.

The chain employs TRBV5-4 and TRBJ2-1, with TRBD2 matching 11 bases. Germline V gene lookup returns CDR1 SGHNT and CDR2 YYREEE (reference sequence). This CDR3 has 16 residues. With 3 bases clipped from V and 2 bases from J, the junction kept 4 bases outside the gene matches. The CDR3 is CASSSTSGRAYNEQFF. The CDR3 DNA reads as TGTGCCAGCAGCTCAACTAGCGGGAGAGCCTACAATGAGCAGTTCTTC.

This chain connects TRBV13 to TRBJ2-5, with D perhaps matching TRBD2 (5 bases). V was shortened by 6 bases and J by 1 base, with 12 bases between the two germline ends. The CDR3 sequence is 14 residues long. Germline V gives CDR1 PRHDT, CDR2 FYEKMQ (reference sequence). CDR3 in DNA: TGTGCCAGCAGTTTGGACTCCTTCCAAGAGACCCAGTACTTC. It translates to CASSLDSFQETQYF.

This clone has only one observation. CDR3 DNA: TGTGCCAGCAGGAAGGGACAGGATGCCGTATATGGCTACACCTTC. Translated: CASRKGQDAVYGYTF. V usage is TRBV6-5 and J usage is TRBJ1-2, with 8 bases aligning to TRBD1. Per the germline V gene, CDR1 is MNHEY and CDR2 is SVGAGI. There are 15 residues in the CDR3. Trimming cost V 6 bases and J 5 bases; bases outside gene matches: 11.

The CDR3 bases are TGTGCCAGCAGGCCCACGGGACAGAGCACAGATACGCAGTATTTT. Amino acids: CASRPTGQSTDTQYF. This sequence joins TRBV6-5 and TRBJ2-3; the match to TRBD1 covers 7 bases. The germline V gene has CDR1 MNHEY and CDR2 SVGAGI. This CDR3 region has 15 residues. Trimming took 6 bases from V and 0 from J; bases not matched to a gene: 6.

The genes are TRBV18 and TRBJ2-7, with D perhaps TRBD1 (6 bases). The V end was cut by 3 bases, the J end by 4 bases, with 10 bases between. Germline V gene sequence: CDR1 KGHSH, CDR2 LQKENI. The CDR3 loop spans 13 amino acids. CDR3 sequence (DNA): TGTGCCAGCTCACCTCCACAGGGTTACGAGCAGTACTTC. Residues: CASSPPQGYEQYF.

The chain employs TRBV6-6 and TRBJ1-1, with 7 bases identical to TRBD1. Germline V gene lookup returns CDR1 MNHNY and CDR2 SVGAGI (reference sequence). CDR3 size: 14 residues. V lost 7 bases and J lost 0; bases outside the gene matches: 5. CDR3 sequence: CASTKQGLNTEAFF. The CDR3 DNA sequence: TGTGCCAGCACCAAACAGGGGTTGAACACTGAAGCTTTCTTT.

This chain uses TRBV5-1 with TRBJ2-5; maybe TRBD1 (5 bases). The germline V gene encodes CDR1 SGHRS and CDR2 YFSETQ. This CDR3 has 14 residues. V was trimmed by 0 bases and J by 1 base, leaving 7 bases between them. DNA of the CDR3: TGCGCCAGCAGCTTGGGACAGATCCAAGAGACCCAGTACTTC. Translation: CASSLGQIQETQYF.

Notes on this clone: The identical CDR3 is also encoded by other nucleotide sequences in the sample. This chain connects TRBV7-2 to TRBJ2-7; D call uncertain. Germline lookup yields CDR1 SGHTA and CDR2 FQGNSA. V was cut by 2 bases and J by 3 bases, with 2 bases left in between. This CDR3 has 11 amino acids. For the CDR3, the DNA is TGTGCCAGCAGCTTATACTACGAGCAGTACTTC. Protein sequence: CASSLYYEQYF.

The chain carries TRBV11-1 and TRBJ2-7, with 7 bases that match TRBD1. The germline V gene encodes CDR1 SGHAT and CDR2 FQDESV (reference sequence). Losses at the gene ends were 1 base for V and 3 bases for J; bases not matched to a gene: 3. This CDR3 has 14 residues. CDR3 sequence reads: CASSLGDRDYEQYF. The CDR3, as DNA: TGTGCCAGCAGCTTAGGTGACAGGGACTACGAGCAGTACTTC. Variable domain in full (rest from reference TRBV11-1 and TRBJ2-7): EAEVAQSPRYKITEKSQAVAFWCDPISGHATLYWYRQILGQGPELLVQFQDESVVDDSQLPKDRFSAERLKGVDSTLKIQPAELGDSAMYLCASSLGDRDYEQYFGPGTRLTVT.